Following are 9 T cell receptor beta chains from one sample sequenced in a study of cytomegalovirus exposure and HLA in healthy donors. PCR employed 60 Vbeta and 13 Jbeta primers. Sequencing used immunoSEQ multiplex PCR; TCRdb keeps in-frame clones, though not all of them. Among 7,000 or so clones, under 60% were seen once, and the ten largest hold about 5.8%. The sequencing sample was made of PBMCs. The receptor set was obtained from a man aged 25 to 40 in good health and CMV-seropositive.

The chain uses TRBV29-1 and TRBJ1-1; 7 bases agree with TRBD1. The J segment lost 3 bases and the V segment lost 6 bases, leaving 4 bases of the junction unmatched. CDR3 size: 12 residues. Looked up from germline, CDR1 is SQVTM and CDR2 is ANQGSEA. The CDR3: CSVTTGYTEAFF. In DNA form, the CDR3 reads TGCAGCGTAACGACAGGGTACACTGAAGCTTTCTTT.

This clone was counted only a few times. One end of the junction fails to match germline, which may point to a read error. The chain joins TRBV7-7 to TRBJ2-3; 8 bases align to TRBD2. CDR1 SSHAT and CDR2 FNYEAQ come from the germline V gene (reference sequence). This CDR3 comprises 13 residues. CDR3 in amino acids: CASSLLAADTQYF. The CDR3 DNA is TGTGCTAGCAGCTTACTAGCGGCAGATACGCAGTATTTT. The whole variable domain, filled in from reference TRBV7-7 and TRBJ2-3, reads GAGVSQSPRYKVTKRGQDVTLRCDPISSHATLYWYQQALGQGPEFLTYFNYEAQPDKSGLPSDRFSAERPEGSISTLTIQRTEQRDSAMYRCASSLLAADTQYFGPGTRLTVL.

The rearrangement joins TRBV7-8 to TRBJ1-5, with TRBD1 matching over 8 bases. J lost 5 bases, V lost 6 bases, and 9 bases had no gene match. Per the germline V gene, CDR1 is SGHVS and CDR2 is FQNEAQ. The CDR3 covers 15 residues. CDR3 residues: CASSPGTGLDQPQHF. The CDR3 DNA follows: TGTGCCAGCAGTCCCGGGACAGGCCTTGATCAGCCCCAGCATTTT.

The gene calls are TRBV29-1 and TRBJ1-1, with 11 bases fitting TRBD1. The CDR3 runs to 13 residues. CDR1 is SQVTM, CDR2 ANQGSEA, per germline. With V trimmed by 6 bases and J by 4 bases, 4 bases remained unmatched. CDR3 sequence reads: CSVGQGVSTEAFF. The CDR3 nucleotides are TGCAGCGTGGGACAGGGGGTAAGCACTGAAGCTTTCTTT.

The chain couples TRBV28 to TRBJ2-5; 10 nucleotides match TRBD2. The J segment lost 5 bases and the V segment lost 4 bases, leaving 4 bases of the junction unmatched. This CDR3 has 14 amino acids. CDR1 is MDHEN and CDR2 is SYDVKM in the germline V gene. The CDR3 sequence is CASSSSGSHETQYF. CDR3 DNA sequence: TGTGCCAGCAGTTCTAGCGGGAGTCACGAGACCCAGTACTTC. Drawing the rest from reference TRBV28 and TRBJ2-5, the complete variable domain is DVKVTQSSRYLVKRTGEKVFLECVQDMDHENMFWYRQDPGLGLRLIYFSYDVKMKEKGDIPEGYSVSREKKERFSLILESASTNQTSMYLCASSSSGSHETQYFGPGTRLLVL.

This clone showed up just a few times. V gene TRBV4-1 combines with J gene TRBJ1-3; D is uncertain. V was cut by 0 bases and J by 0 bases, with 12 bases left in between. The length of the CDR3 is 17 residues. The germline V gene has CDR1 MGHRA and CDR2 YSYEKL. The CDR3 nucleotides read TGCGCCAGCAGCCAAGATCCCCCCCTTTTCTCTGGAAACACCATATATTTT. Its protein is CASSQDPPLFSGNTIYF.

DNA for the CDR3: TGTGCCAGCAGGGAGGAACAGGGTCGAACTGAAGCTTTCTTT. Residues: CASREEQGRTEAFF. The gene calls are TRBV9 and TRBJ1-1; D is perhaps TRBD1 (6 bases). Germline loops: CDR1 SGDLS, CDR2 YYNGEE. This CDR3 region has 14 residues. The V and J ends lost 5 bases and 5 bases respectively, with 16 bases between them.

The chain couples TRBV6-1 to TRBJ1-2; no definite D call. The ends were cut back, 1 base at V and 14 bases at J, with 17 bases in the middle. CDR1 is MNHNS and CDR2 is SASEGT in the germline V gene. The CDR3 consists of 13 residues. CDR3 protein: CASSEGVKGGKTF. The CDR3 nucleotides read TGTGCCAGCAGTGAAGGGGTGAAAGGAGGGAAGACCTTC.

CDR3 nucleotides: TGTGCCAGCAGCCGGGGACAGGGCAATCAGCCCCAGCATTTT. This translates into CASSRGQGNQPQHF. This chain joins TRBV11-2 and TRBJ1-5, with 8 positions matching TRBD1. The CDR3 length is 14 residues. CDR1 and CDR2 from the germline V gene are SGHAT and FQNNGV. Germline trimming cut 5 bases from V and 2 bases from J; bases unmatched to any gene: 2.